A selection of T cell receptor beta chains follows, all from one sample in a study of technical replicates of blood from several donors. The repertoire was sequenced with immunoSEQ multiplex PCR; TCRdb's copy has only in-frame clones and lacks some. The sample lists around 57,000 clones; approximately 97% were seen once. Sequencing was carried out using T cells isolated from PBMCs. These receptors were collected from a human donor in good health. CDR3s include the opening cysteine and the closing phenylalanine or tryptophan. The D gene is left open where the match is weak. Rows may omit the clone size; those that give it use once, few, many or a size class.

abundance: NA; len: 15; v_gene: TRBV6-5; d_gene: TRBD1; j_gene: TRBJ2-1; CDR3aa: CATHRGAPTYNEQFF; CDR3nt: TGTGCCACGCACAGGGGCGCACCTACCTACAATGAGCAGTTCTTC
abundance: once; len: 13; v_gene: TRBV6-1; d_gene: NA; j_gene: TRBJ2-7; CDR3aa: CASSVDNVGEQYF; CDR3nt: TGTGCCAGCAGTGTTGACAACGTCGGCGAGCAGTACTTC
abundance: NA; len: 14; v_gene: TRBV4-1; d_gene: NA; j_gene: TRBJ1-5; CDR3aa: CASSQQGSNQPQHF; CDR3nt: TGCGCCAGCAGCCAACAGGGTAGCAATCAGCCCCAGCATTTT
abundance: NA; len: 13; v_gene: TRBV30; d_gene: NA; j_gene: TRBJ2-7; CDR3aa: CAWSVRLAIEQYF; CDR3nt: TGTGCCTGGAGTGTACGGCTAGCGATCGAGCAGTACTTC
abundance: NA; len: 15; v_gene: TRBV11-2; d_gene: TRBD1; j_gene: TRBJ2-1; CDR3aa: CASSPRTGGYNEQFF; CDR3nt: TGTGCCAGCAGCCCCCGGACAGGGGGCTACAATGAGCAGTTCTTC
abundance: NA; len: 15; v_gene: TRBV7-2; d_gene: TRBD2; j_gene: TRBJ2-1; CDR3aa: CASSSSGSRYYEQFF; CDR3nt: TGTGCCAGCAGCTCTAGCGGGAGCCGATATTATGAGCAGTTCTTC
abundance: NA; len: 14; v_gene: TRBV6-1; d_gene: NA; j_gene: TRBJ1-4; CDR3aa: CASSSDLRREKLFF; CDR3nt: TGTGCCAGCAGTTCCGATCTTAGGCGGGAAAAACTGTTTTTT
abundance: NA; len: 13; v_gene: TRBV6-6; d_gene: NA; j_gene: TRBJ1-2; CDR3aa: CASSDDSSYGYTF; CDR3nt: TGTGCCAGCAGCGACGACAGCTCCTATGGCTACACCTTC
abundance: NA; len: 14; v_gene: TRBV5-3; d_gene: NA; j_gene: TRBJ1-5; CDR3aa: CARSRNRARGPQHF; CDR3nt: TGTGCCAGAAGCCGGAACAGGGCCCGAGGGCCCCAGCATTTT
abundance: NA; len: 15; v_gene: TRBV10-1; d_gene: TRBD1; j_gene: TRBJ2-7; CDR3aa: CASSEFRATGGKTHF; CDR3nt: TGCGCCAGCAGTGAGTTCCGGGCGACAGGGGGAAAGACACACTTC
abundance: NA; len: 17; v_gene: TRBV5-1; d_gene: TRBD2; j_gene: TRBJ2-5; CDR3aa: CASSLGAWRGRQETQYF; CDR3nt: TGCGCCAGCAGCTTGGGGGCGTGGCGGGGGAGGCAAGAGACCCAGTACTTC
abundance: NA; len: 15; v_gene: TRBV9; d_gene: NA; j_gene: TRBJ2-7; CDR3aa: CASSPLPGSSYEQYF; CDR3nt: TGTGCCAGCAGCCCGCTTCCGGGGAGCTCCTACGAGCAGTACTTC
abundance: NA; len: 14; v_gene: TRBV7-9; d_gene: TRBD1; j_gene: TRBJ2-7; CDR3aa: CASSSRGQGQEQYF; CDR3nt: TGTGCCAGCAGCTCTAGGGGGCAGGGTCAAGAGCAGTACTTC
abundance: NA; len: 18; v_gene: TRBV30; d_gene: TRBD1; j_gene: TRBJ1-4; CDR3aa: CAWSNHRGFFATNEKLFF; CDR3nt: TGTGCCTGGAGTAATCACAGGGGGTTTTTTGCAACTAATGAAAAACTGTTTTTT
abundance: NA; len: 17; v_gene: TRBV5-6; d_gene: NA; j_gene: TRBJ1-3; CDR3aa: CASTGPDSTFSGNTIYF; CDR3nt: TGTGCCAGCACTGGCCCGGACAGCACCTTCTCTGGAAACACCATATATTTT
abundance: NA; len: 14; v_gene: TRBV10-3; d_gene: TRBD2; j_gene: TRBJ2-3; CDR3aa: CAIRNSGSMDTQYF; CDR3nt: TGTGCCATCAGGAATAGCGGGTCAATGGATACGCAGTATTTT
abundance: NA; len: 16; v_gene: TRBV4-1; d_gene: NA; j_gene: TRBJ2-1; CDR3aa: CASSPLGAKGGNEQFF; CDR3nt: TGCGCCAGCAGCCCGTTGGGTGCCAAAGGGGGCAATGAGCAGTTCTTC
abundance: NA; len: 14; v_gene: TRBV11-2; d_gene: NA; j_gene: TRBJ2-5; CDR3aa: CASSLVARGETQYF; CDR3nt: TGTGCCAGCAGCTTAGTTGCCAGGGGAGAGACCCAGTACTTC
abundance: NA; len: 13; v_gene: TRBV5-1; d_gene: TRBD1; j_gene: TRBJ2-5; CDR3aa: CASSYGTEETQYF; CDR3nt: TGCGCCAGCAGCTATGGGACAGAAGAGACCCAGTACTTC
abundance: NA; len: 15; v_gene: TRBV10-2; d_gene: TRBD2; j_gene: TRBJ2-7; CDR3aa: CASSTTSGFSYEQYF; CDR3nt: TGCGCCAGCAGTACGACTAGCGGTTTCTCCTACGAGCAGTACTTC
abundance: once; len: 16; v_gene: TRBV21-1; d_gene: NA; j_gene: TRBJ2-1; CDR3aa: CASSKALSDRYNEQFF; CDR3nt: TGTGCCAGCAGCAAAGCGCTTTCAGACAGGTACAATGAGCAGTTCTTC
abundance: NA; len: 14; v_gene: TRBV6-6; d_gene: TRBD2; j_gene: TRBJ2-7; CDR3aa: CASRALGGSYEQYF; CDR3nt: TGTGCCAGCAGGGCATTGGGAGGGTCCTACGAGCAGTACTTC
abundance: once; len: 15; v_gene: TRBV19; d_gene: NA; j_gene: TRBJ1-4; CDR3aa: CASSPRVATNEKLFF; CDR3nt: TGTGCCAGTAGTCCTCGGGTTGCAACTAATGAAAAACTGTTTTTT
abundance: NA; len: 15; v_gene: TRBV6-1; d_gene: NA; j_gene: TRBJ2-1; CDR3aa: CASSEVAAGYNEQFF; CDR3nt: TGTGCCAGCAGTGAAGTGGCGGCGGGCTACAATGAGCAGTTCTTC
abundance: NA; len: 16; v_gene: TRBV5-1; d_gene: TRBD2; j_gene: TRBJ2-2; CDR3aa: CASQRGTSGNTGELFF; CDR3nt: TGCGCCAGCCAACGCGGGACTAGCGGTAACACCGGGGAGCTGTTTTTT
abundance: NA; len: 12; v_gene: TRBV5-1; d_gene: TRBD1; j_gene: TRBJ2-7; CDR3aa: CASSFTGTGEYF; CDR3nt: TGCGCCAGCAGCTTTACCGGGACAGGGGAGTACTTC
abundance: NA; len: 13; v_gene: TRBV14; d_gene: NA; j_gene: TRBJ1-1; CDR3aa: CASSQDRNTEAFF; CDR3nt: TGTGCCAGCAGCCAAGACCGGAACACTGAAGCTTTCTTT
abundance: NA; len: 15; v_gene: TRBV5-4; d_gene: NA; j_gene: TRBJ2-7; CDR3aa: CASSLDIQGPYEQYF; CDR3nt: TGTGCCAGCAGCTTGGACATACAGGGCCCCTACGAGCAGTACTTC
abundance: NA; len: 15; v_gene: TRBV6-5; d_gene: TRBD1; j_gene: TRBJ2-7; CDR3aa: CASSFVTGGRYEQYF; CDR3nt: TGTGCCAGCAGTTTCGTAACAGGGGGGCGCTACGAGCAGTACTTC
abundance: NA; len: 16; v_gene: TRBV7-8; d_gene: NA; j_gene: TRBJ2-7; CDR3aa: CASSLGAGLVRAEQYF; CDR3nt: TGTGCCAGCAGCTTAGGCGCTGGGCTAGTGAGGGCCGAGCAGTACTTC
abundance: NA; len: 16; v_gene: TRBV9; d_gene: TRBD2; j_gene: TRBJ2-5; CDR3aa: CASSVGNSGGTETQYF; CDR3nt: TGTGCCAGCAGCGTAGGGAATAGCGGGGGGACGGAGACCCAGTACTTC
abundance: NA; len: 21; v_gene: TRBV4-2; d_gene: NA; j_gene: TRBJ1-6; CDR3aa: CASSQDNSPAFSNSYNSPLHF; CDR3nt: TGTGCCAGCAGCCAAGATAACAGCCCCGCGTTCTCCAACTCCTATAATTCACCCCTCCACTTT
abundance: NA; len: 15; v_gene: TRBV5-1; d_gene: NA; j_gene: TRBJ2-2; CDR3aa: CASSLWQGVTGELFF; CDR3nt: TGCGCCAGCAGCTTGTGGCAGGGTGTCACCGGGGAGCTGTTTTTT
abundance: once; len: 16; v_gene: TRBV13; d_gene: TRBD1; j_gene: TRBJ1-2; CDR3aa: CASSLSGQGGNYGYTF; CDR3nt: TGTGCCAGCAGCTTATCGGGACAGGGGGGAAACTATGGCTACACCTTC
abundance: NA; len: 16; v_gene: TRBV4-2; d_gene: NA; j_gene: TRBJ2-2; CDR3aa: CASSQTGWGLTGELFF; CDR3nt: TGTGCCAGCAGCCAAACAGGGTGGGGGCTCACCGGGGAGCTGTTTTTT
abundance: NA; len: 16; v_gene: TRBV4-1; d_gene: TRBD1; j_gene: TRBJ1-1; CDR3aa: CASSHPGQGRETEAFF; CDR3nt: TGCGCCAGCAGCCACCCGGGACAGGGCAGGGAAACTGAAGCTTTCTTT
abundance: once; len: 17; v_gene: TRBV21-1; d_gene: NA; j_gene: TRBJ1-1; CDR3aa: CASSTRQGVVGNTEAFF; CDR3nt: TGTGCCAGCAGCACCCGACAGGGGGTCGTTGGGAACACTGAAGCTTTCTTT
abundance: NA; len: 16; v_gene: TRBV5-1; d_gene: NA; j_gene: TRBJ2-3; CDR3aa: CASSSGASTGTDTQYF; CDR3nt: TGCGCCAGCAGCTCAGGGGCCTCTACGGGCACAGATACGCAGTATTTT
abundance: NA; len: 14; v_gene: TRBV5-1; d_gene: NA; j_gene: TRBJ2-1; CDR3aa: CASSLTGLGNEQFF; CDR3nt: TGCGCCAGCAGCTTGACAGGGTTAGGCAATGAGCAGTTCTTC
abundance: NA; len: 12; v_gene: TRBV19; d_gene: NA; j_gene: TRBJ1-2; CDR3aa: CASSISDYGYTF; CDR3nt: TGTGCCAGTAGTATATCCGACTATGGCTACACCTTC
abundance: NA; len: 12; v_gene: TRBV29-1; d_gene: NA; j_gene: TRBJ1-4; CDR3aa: CSVAYSGEKLFF; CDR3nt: TGCAGCGTTGCCTACAGCGGAGAAAAACTGTTTTTT
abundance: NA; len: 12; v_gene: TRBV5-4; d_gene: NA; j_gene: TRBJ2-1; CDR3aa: CASSNTANEQFF; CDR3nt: TGTGCCAGCAGTAACACCGCCAATGAGCAGTTCTTC
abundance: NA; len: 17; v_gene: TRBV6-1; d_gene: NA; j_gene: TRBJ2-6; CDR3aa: CASSETAGSSGANVLTF; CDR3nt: TGTGCCAGCAGTGAAACGGCAGGCAGCTCTGGGGCCAACGTCCTGACTTTC
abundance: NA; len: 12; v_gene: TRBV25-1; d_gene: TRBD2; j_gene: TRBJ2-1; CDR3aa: CASSSTSGVLFF; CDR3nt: TGTGCCAGCAGCTCCACTAGCGGGGTTCTATTCTTC
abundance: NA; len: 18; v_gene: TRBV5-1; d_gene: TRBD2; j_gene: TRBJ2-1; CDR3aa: CASSSHAVVAGPYNEQFF; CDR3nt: TGCGCCAGCAGCTCCCACGCCGTAGTAGCGGGCCCTTACAATGAGCAGTTCTTC
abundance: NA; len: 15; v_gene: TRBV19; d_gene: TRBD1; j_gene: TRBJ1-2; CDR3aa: CASSDDRGRVYGYTF; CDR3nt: TGTGCCAGTAGTGACGACAGGGGGCGCGTCTATGGCTACACCTTC
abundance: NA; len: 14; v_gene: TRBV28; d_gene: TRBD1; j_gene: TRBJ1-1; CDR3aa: CASSLQGANTEAFF; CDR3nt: TGTGCCAGCAGTTTACAGGGGGCGAACACTGAAGCTTTCTTT
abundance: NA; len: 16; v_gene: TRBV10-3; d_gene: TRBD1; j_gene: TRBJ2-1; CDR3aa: CAISSQQGEWNNEQFF; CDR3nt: TGTGCCATCAGTTCCCAACAGGGGGAGTGGAACAATGAGCAGTTCTTC
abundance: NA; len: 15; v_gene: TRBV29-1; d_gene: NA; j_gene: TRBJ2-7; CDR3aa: CSVMPTGPSSYEQYF; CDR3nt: TGCAGCGTCATGCCCACAGGCCCAAGCTCCTACGAGCAGTACTTC